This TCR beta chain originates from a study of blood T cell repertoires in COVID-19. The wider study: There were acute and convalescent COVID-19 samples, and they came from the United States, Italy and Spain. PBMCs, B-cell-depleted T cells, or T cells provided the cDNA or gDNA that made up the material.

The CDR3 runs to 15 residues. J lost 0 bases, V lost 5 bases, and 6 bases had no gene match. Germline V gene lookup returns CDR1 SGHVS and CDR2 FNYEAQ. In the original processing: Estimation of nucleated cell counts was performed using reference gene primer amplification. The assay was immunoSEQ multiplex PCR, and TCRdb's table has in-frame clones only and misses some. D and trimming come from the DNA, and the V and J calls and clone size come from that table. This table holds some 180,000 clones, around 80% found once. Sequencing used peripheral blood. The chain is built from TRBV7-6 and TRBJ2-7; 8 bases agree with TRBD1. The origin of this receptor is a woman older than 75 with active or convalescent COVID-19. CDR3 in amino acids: CASSLTGGSSYEQYF. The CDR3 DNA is TGTGCCAGCAGCCTAACAGGGGGGAGCTCCTACGAGCAGTACTTC. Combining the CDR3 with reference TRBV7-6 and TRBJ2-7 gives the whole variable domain GAGVSQSPRYKVTKRGQDVALRCDPISGHVSLYWYRQALGQGPEFLTYFNYEAQQDKSGLPNDRFSAERPEGSISTLTIQRTEQRDSAMYRCASSLTGGSSYEQYFGPGTRLTVT.